These T cell receptor beta chains were read from a single sample in a study of early T cells in non-severe SARS-CoV-2 infection. One entry per CDR3 protein, called by TCRdb with MiXCR from the 5' RACE reads. The sample yields over 30,000 distinct CDR3 sequences, about 7% seen once. Specimen: whole blood, collected at baseline. These receptors were taken from an adult who was a healthcare worker with PCR-confirmed SARS-CoV-2 infection or an uninfected control (not recorded which). Both conserved end residues are part of each CDR3. The D gene is left open where the match is weak. Expanded clones get a size class; other rows say once, few or many, or leave the size out.

v_gene	d_gene	j_gene	abundance	CDR3aa	CDR3nt
TRBV9	.	TRBJ2-3	medium-sized	CASSTTYTDTQYF	TGTGCCAGCAGCACTACGTACACAGATACGCAGTATTTT
TRBV20-1	.	TRBJ2-7	.	CSANSGSGEQYF	TGCAGTGCTAATTCCGGGAGCGGGGAGCAGTACTTC
TRBV4-2	TRBD2	TRBJ2-5	many	CASSQEGTSGRAETQYF	TGTGCCAGCAGCCAAGAAGGGACTAGCGGGAGGGCGGAGACCCAGTACTTC
TRBV12-3/TRBV12-4	TRBD1	TRBJ1-5	many	CASSWTGGNQPQHF	TGTGCCAGCAGCTGGACAGGGGGCAATCAGCCCCAGCATTTT
TRBV10-3	TRBD2	TRBJ2-1	many	CAISESLGLAGNNEQFF	TGTGCCATCAGTGAGTCGTTGGGACTAGCGGGGAACAATGAGCAGTTCTTC
TRBV4-2	TRBD2	TRBJ2-7	.	CASSQDKTSGVYEQYF	TGTGCCAGCAGCCAAGATAAGACTAGCGGAGTCTACGAGCAGTACTTC
TRBV12-3/TRBV12-4	.	TRBJ1-5	few	CASSLARYQPQHF	TGTGCCAGCAGTTTAGCGCGCTATCAGCCCCAGCATTTT
TRBV7-3	.	TRBJ1-1	many	CASSPGRGAEAFF	TGTGCCAGCAGCCCAGGGAGGGGCGCGGAAGCTTTCTTT
TRBV19	TRBD2	TRBJ2-2	.	CASSPSGTSGTRATGELFF	TGTGCCAGTAGCCCCTCCGGGACTAGCGGGACGCGGGCCACCGGGGAGCTGTTTTTT
TRBV14	TRBD2	TRBJ2-2	few	CASSQPGLAGVTGELFF	TGTGCCAGCAGCCAGCCGGGACTAGCGGGAGTCACCGGGGAGCTGTTTTTT
TRBV7-2	.	TRBJ1-5	.	CASSGFRGQPQHF	TGTGCCAGCAGCGGCTTTCGCGGTCAGCCCCAGCATTTT
TRBV29-1	.	TRBJ2-7	.	CSVGRNSYEQYF	TGCAGCGTTGGACGGAACTCCTACGAGCAGTACTTC
TRBV28	.	TRBJ1-5	.	CASSNPIYSNQPQHF	TGTGCCAGCAGCAATCCGATATATAGCAATCAGCCCCAGCATTTT
TRBV11-2	.	TRBJ1-1	many	CASSLTPGRYMNTEAFF	TGTGCCAGCAGCTTAACCCCGGGACGGTACATGAACACTGAAGCTTTCTTT
TRBV9	.	TRBJ2-1	few	CASSVSGNNEQFF	TGTGCCAGCAGCGTTAGCGGAAACAATGAGCAGTTCTTC
TRBV20-1	TRBD2	TRBJ2-3	.	CSARVAGNTQYF	TGCAGTGCTAGAGTAGCGGGAAATACGCAGTATTTT
TRBV13	TRBD2	TRBJ2-7	many	CASSLHGTTLAYEQYF	TGTGCCAGCAGCTTACACGGGACTACCTTAGCCTACGAGCAGTACTTC
TRBV28	.	TRBJ2-3	many	CATGRREASDTQYF	TGTGCCACCGGCAGGAGGGAGGCTTCAGATACGCAGTATTTT
TRBV9	TRBD2	TRBJ2-1	many	CASSVLAGGGNEQFF	TGTGCCAGCAGCGTACTAGCGGGAGGGGGAAATGAGCAGTTCTTC
TRBV5-6	.	TRBJ2-3	.	CASSLAIRDGPDTQYF	TGTGCCAGCAGCTTGGCCATTCGGGATGGACCAGATACGCAGTATTTT
TRBV5-6	.	TRBJ2-2	many	CASSLDAGELFF	TGTGCCAGCAGCTTGGACGCCGGGGAGCTGTTTTTT
TRBV7-6	.	TRBJ2-2	few	CATTTQLSEAGELFF	TGTGCCACCACAACCCAACTGTCAGAGGCCGGGGAGCTGTTTTTT
TRBV29-1	.	TRBJ2-1	medium-sized	CSARYNEQFF	TGCAGCGCTCGCTACAATGAGCAGTTCTTC
TRBV6-8	.	TRBJ2-3	many	CASSCLFLRTDTQYF	TGTGCCAGCAGTTGTCTTTTCCTCCGCACAGATACGCAGTATTTT
TRBV6-5	.	TRBJ2-3	few	CASSYRIGTDTQYF	TGTGCCAGCAGTTATCGAATTGGCACAGATACGCAGTATTTT
TRBV10-3	.	TRBJ1-1	many	CAIKIGQTNTEAFF	TGTGCCATCAAGATCGGACAAACGAACACTGAAGCTTTCTTT
TRBV6-5	.	TRBJ1-6	once	CASSYSSYNSPLHF	TGTGCCAGCAGTTACAGTTCCTATAATTCACCCCTCCACTTT
TRBV20-1	.	TRBJ2-2	.	CSARDPDTGELFF	TGCAGTGCTAGAGATCCGGACACCGGGGAGCTGTTTTTT
TRBV7-2	.	TRBJ1-5	many	CASSLANVAYNQPQHF	TGTGCCAGCAGCTTAGCGAATGTAGCTTACAATCAGCCCCAGCATTTT
TRBV19	TRBD1	TRBJ2-3	many	CARDRATDTQYF	TGTGCCCGGGACAGGGCCACAGATACGCAGTATTTT
TRBV29-1	.	TRBJ2-7	.	CSGIGQGLNYEQYF	TGCAGCGGAATAGGACAAGGATTAAACTACGAGCAGTACTTC
TRBV7-9	.	TRBJ2-4	.	CASSFHAPSPRAGDIQYF	TGTGCCAGCAGCTTTCATGCCCCGAGTCCCAGGGCGGGTGACATTCAGTACTTC